The clone carrying this T cell receptor beta chain showed up just a few times. The record originates from a study of cytomegalovirus exposure and HLA in healthy donors. Study information: As an earlier analysis found, roughly 170 million T cells yielded about 120 million unique TCR beta sequences.

The donors (healthy individuals) were bone marrow donors. Primers: 60 Vbeta forward and 13 Jbeta reverse. Clones were read by immunoSEQ multiplex PCR, and TCRdb kept only the in-frame ones, dropping some. The repertoire holds 80,000 to 95,000 clones, more than 80% seen once, with around 1.9% in the top ten. This CDR3 is 12 amino acids long. Per germline, CDR1 MNHEY and CDR2 SMNVEV (reference sequence). Trimming cost V 6 bases and J 6 bases; bases outside gene matches: 5. Material for sequencing was PBMCs. The TCR originated in a woman aged 30 to 39 in good health and CMV-seronegative. The V gene is TRBV27, the J gene TRBJ2-7; 7 nucleotides align to TRBD1. The CDR3 DNA reads as TGTGCCAGCAGCCGACAGGGTGGCGAGCAGTACTTC. This codes for CASSRQGGEQYF.